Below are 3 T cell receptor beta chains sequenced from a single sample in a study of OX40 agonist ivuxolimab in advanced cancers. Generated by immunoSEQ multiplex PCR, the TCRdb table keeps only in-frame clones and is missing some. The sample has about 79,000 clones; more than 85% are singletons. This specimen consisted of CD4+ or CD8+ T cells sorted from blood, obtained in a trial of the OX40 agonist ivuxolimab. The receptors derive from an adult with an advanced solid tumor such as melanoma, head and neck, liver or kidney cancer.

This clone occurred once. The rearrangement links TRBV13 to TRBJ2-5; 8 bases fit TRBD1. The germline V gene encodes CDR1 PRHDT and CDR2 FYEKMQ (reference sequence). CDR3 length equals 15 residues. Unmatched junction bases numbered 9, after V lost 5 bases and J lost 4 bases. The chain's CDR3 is CASSTRGTGGETQYF. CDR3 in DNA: TGTGCCAGCAGCACACGGGGGACAGGAGGAGAGACCCAGTACTTC.

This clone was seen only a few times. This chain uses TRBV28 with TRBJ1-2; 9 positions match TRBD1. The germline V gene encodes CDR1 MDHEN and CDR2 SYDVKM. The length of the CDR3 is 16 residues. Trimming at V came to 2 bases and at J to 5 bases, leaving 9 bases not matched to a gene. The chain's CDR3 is CASSLLGGGTGYGYTF. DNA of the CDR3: TGTGCCAGCAGTTTACTGGGTGGGGGGACAGGGTATGGCTACACCTTC.

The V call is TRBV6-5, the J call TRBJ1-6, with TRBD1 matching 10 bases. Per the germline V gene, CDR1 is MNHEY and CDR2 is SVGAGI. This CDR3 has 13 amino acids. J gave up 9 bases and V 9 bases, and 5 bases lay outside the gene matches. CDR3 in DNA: TGTGCCAGTCGGACAGGGGGGGGTTCACCCCTCCACTTT. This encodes CASRTGGGSPLHF.